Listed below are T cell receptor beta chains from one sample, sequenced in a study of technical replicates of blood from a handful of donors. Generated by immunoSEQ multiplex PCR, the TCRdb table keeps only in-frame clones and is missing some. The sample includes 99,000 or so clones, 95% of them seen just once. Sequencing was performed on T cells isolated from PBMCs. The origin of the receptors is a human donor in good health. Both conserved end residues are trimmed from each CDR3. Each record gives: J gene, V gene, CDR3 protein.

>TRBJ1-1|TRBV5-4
ASSPSSGPISHTEAF
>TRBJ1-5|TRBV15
ATSSKAAAPQH
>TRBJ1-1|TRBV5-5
ASSLAGNTEAF
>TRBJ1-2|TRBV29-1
SVSLTAYGYT
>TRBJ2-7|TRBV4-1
ASSQTGYEQY
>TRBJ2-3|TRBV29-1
SVGVFGQYTDTQY
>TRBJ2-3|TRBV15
ATSRDPLRTSGYTDTQY
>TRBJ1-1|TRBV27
ASRPLANTEAF
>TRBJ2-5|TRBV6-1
ASVRDFQETQY
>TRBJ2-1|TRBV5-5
ASSLAGGTYNEQF
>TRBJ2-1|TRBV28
ASDGLAGDSSYNEQF
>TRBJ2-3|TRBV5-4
ASSEFLQGTDTQY
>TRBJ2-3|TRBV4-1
ASSQILIAAGAVGDTQY
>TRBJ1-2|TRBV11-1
ASSRRQGYGYT
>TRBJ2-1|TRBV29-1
SVDGSRGTSGRIYYNEQF
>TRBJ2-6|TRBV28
ASEGLAGPGANVLT
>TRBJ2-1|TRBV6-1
ASSEAPDTGGLYSEQF
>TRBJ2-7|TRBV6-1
ASSVTETYEQY
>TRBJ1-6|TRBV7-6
ASSPGQGYNSPLH
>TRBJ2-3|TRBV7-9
ASSLAHSTGFGDTQY
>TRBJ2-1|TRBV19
ASSIDRGGYNEQF
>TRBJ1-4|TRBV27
ASSPIGSPNEKLF